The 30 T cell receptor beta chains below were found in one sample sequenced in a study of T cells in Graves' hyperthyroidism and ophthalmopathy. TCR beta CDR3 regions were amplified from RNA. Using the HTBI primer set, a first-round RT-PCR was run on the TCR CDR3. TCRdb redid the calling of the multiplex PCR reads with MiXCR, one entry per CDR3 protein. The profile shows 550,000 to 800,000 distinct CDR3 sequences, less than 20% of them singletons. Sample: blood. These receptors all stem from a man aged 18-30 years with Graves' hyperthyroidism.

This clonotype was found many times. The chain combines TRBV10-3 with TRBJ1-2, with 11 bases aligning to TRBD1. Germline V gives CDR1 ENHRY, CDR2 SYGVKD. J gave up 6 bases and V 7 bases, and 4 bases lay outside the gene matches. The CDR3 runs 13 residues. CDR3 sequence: CAIKEGQGDGYTF. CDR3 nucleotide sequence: TGTGCCATCAAGGAGGGACAGGGGGATGGCTACACCTTC.

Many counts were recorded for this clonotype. This CDR3 is CASSPGQGSNYEQYF. The CDR3 DNA reads TGTGCCAGCAGTCCTGGACAGGGGTCGAACTACGAGCAGTACTTC. The chain links TRBV11-2 to TRBJ2-7, with TRBD1 identical over 9 bases. The trim removed 6 bases at V and 3 bases at J, leaving 9 bases unmatched. The germline V gene encodes CDR1 SGHAT and CDR2 FQNNGV. The length of the CDR3 is 15 residues.

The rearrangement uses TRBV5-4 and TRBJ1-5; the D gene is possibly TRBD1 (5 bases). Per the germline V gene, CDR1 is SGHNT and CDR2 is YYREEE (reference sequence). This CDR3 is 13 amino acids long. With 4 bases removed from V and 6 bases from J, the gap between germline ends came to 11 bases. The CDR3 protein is CASSRDPSQPQHF. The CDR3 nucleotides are TGTGCCAGCAGCCGGGACCCCAGTCAGCCCCAGCATTTT.

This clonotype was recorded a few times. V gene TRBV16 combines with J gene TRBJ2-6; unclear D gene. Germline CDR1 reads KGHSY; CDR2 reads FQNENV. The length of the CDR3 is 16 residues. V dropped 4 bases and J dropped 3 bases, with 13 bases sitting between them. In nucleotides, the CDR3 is TGTGCCAGCAGCCCCGATGGGGATAGTGGGGCCAACGTCCTGACTTTC. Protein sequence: CASSPDGDSGANVLTF.

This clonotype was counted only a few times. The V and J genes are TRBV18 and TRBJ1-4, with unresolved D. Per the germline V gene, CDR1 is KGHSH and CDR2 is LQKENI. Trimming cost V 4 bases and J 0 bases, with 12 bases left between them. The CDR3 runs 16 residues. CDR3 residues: CASSHEDGATNEKLFF. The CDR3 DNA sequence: TGTGCCAGCTCACACGAAGACGGTGCAACTAATGAAAAACTGTTTTTT.

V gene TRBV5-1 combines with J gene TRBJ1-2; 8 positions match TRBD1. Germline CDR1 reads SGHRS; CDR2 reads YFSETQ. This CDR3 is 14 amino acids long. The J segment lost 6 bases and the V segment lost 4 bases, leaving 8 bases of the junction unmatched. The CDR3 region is CASSVMTGEDGYTF. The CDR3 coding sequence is TGCGCCAGCAGCGTTATGACAGGGGAGGATGGCTACACCTTC.

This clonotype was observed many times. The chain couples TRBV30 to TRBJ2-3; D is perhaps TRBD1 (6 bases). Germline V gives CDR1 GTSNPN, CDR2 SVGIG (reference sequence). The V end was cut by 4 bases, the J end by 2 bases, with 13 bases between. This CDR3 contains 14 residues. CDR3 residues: CAWTHGQYTDTQYF. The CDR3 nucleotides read TGTGCCTGGACCCATGGACAGTACACAGATACGCAGTATTTT.

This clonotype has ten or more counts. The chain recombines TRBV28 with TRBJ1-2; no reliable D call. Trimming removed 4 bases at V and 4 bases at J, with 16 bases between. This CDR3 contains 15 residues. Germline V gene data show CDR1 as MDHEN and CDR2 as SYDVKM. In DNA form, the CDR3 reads TGTGCCAGCAGTTCGGAGGACGGCGGATTCTATGGCTACACCTTC. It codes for CASSSEDGGFYGYTF.

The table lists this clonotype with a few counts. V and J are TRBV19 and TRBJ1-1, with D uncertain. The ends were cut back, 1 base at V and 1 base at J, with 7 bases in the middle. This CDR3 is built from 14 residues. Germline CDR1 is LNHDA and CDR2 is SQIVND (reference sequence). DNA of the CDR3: TGTGCCAGTAGTATAGTAGGATCGAACACTGAAGCTTTCTTT. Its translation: CASSIVGSNTEAFF.

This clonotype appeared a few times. The CDR3: CASSQTTRGEQYF. The CDR3 region has the DNA TGTGCCAGTAGCCAGACCACGAGGGGCGAGCAGTACTTC. V gene TRBV19 combines with J gene TRBJ2-7; D might be TRBD1 or TRBD2, each matching 5 bases. The CDR3 runs 13 residues. The V end lost 6 bases, the J end lost 6 bases, and 15 bases lay between the germline ends. Germline loops: CDR1 LNHDA, CDR2 SQIVND (reference sequence).

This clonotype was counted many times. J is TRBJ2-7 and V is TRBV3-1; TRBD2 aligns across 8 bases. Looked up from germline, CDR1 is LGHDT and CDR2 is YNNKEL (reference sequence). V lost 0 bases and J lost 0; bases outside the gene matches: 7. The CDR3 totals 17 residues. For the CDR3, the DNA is TGTGCCAGCAGCCAAGATCCAACCGGGACTAGCTCCTACGAGCAGTACTTC. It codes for CASSQDPTGTSSYEQYF.

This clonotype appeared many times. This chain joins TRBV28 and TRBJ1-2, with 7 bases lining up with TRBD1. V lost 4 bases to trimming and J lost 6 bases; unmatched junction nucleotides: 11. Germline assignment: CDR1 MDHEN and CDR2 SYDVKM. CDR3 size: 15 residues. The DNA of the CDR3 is TGTGCCAGCAGTTCCCACCCTACAGGGGACAATGGCTACACCTTC. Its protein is CASSSHPTGDNGYTF.

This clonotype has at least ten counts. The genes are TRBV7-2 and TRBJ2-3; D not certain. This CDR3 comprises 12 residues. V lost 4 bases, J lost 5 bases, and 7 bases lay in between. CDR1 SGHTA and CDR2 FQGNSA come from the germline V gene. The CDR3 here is CASSSFGDTQYF. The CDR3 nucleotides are TGTGCCAGCAGCTCCTTTGGAGATACGCAGTATTTT.

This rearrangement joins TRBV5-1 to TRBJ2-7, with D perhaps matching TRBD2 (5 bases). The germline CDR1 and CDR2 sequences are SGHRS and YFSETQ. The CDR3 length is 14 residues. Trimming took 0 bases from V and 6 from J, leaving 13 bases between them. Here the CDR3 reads CASSLVGSRSEQYF. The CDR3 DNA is TGCGCCAGCAGCTTGGTAGGGAGCAGGAGCGAGCAGTACTTC.

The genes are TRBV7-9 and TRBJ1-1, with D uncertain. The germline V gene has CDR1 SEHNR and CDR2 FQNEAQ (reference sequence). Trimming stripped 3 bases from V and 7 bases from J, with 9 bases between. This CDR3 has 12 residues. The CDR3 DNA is TGTGCCAGCAGCTTGGTCGTCAGTGAAGCTTTCTTT. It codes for CASSLVVSEAFF.

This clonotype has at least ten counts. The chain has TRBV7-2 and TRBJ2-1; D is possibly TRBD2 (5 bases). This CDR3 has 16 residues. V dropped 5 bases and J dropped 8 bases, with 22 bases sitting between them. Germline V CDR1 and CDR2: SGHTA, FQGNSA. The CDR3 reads CASSAGPAGGFDEQFF. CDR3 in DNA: TGTGCCAGCAGCGCAGGCCCGGCGGGTGGATTCGATGAGCAGTTCTTC.

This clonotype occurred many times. The CDR3 nucleotides are TGTGCCAGCAGTTTATTTTTGGCTCTAGCGGGAGGGAACACCGGGGAGCTGTTTTTT. Translating gives CASSLFLALAGGNTGELFF. The chain is built from TRBV28 and TRBJ2-2; 11 positions match TRBD2. V lost 1 base and J lost 1; bases outside the gene matches: 8. The CDR3 extends over 19 amino acids. Germline V gives CDR1 MDHEN, CDR2 SYDVKM.

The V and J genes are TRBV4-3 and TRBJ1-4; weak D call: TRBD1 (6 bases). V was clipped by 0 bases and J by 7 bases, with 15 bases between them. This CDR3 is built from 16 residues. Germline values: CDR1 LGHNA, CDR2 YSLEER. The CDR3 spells CASSQDVSQGSEKLFF. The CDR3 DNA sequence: TGCGCCAGCAGCCAAGATGTTTCCCAGGGGAGTGAAAAACTGTTTTTT.

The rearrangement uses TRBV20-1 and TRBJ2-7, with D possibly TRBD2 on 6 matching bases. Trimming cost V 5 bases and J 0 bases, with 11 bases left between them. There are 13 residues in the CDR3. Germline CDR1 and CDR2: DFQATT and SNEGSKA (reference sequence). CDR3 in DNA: TGCAGTGCTCACCCCGGGGGCTCCTACGAGCAGTACTTC. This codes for CSAHPGGSYEQYF.

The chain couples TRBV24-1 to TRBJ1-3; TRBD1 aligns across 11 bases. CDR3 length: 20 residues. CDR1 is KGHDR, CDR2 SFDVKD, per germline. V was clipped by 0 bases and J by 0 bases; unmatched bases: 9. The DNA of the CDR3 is TGTGCCACCAGTGATTTGCAACCCGGGACAGGGGGTTCCTCTGGAAACACCATATATTTT. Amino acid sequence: CATSDLQPGTGGSSGNTIYF.

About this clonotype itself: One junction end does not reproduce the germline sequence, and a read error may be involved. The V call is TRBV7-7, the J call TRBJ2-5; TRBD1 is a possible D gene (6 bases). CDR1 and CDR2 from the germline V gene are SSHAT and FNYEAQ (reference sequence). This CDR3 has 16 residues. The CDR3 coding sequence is TGTGCTAGCAGCTTATCCCCAGGGGCCTTTGGGGAGACCCAGTACTTC. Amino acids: CASSLSPGAFGETQYF.

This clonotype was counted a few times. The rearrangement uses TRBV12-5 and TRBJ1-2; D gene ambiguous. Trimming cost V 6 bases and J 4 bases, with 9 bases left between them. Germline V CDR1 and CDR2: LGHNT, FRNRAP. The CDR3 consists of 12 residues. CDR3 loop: CASGLGSYGYTF. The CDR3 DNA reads TGTGCTAGTGGGCTAGGTTCCTATGGCTACACCTTC. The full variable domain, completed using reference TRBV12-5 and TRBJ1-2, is DARVTQTPRHKVTEMGQEVTMRCQPILGHNTVFWYRQTMMQGLELLAYFRNRAPLDDSGMPKDRFSAEMPDATLATLKIQPSEPRDSAVYFCASGLGSYGYTFGSGTRLTVV.

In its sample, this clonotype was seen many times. CDR3 in DNA: TGTGCCAGCAGCGGGACAGGGGGCGATGAGCAGTTCTTC. Protein sequence: CASSGTGGDEQFF. The J gene is TRBJ2-1, the V gene TRBV7-8, with TRBD1 identical over 12 bases. Germline V lookup: CDR1 SGHVS, CDR2 FQNEAQ. The CDR3 spans 13 residues. With 5 bases clipped from V and 8 bases from J, the junction kept 1 base outside the gene matches. The variable domain in full, with the rest retrieved from reference TRBV7-8 and TRBJ2-1, is GAGVSQSPRYKVAKRGQDVALRCDPISGHVSLFWYQQALGQGPEFLTYFQNEAQLDKSGLPSDRFFAERPEGSVSTLKIQRTQQEDSAVYLCASSGTGGDEQFFGPGTRLTVL.

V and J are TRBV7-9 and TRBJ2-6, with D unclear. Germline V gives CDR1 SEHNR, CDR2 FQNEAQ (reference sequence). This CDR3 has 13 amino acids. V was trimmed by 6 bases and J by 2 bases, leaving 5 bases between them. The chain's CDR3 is CASRETGANVLTF. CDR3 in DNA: TGTGCCAGCAGGGAAACTGGGGCCAACGTCCTGACTTTC.

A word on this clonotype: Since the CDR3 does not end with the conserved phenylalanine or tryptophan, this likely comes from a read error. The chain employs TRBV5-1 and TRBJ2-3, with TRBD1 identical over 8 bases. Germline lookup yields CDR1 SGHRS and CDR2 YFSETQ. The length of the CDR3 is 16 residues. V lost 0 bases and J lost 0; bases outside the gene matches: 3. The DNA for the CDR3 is TGCGCCAGCAGCTTGGTAGGGACAGGTAGCACAGATACGCAGTATTAT. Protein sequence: CASSLVGTGSTDTQYY.

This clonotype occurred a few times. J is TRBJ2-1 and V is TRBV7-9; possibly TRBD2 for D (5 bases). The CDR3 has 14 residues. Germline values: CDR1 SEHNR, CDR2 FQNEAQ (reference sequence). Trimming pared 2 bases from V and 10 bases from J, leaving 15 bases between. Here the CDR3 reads CASSLWPSLTEQFF. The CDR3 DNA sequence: TGTGCCAGCAGCTTATGGCCTAGCTTGACGGAGCAGTTCTTC.

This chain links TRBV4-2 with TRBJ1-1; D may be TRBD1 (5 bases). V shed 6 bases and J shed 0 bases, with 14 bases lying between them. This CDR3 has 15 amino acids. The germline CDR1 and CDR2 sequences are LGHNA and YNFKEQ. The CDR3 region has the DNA TGTGCCAGCAGTCACGAGGACACCTTGAACACTGAAGCTTTCTTT. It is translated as CASSHEDTLNTEAFF.

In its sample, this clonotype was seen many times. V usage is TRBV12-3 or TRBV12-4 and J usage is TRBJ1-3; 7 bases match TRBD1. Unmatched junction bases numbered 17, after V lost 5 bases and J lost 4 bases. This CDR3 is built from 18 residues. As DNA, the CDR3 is TGTGCCAGCAGTCCAATTAACAGGGGAATAAGCGAGGGAAACACCATATATTTT. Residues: CASSPINRGISEGNTIYF.

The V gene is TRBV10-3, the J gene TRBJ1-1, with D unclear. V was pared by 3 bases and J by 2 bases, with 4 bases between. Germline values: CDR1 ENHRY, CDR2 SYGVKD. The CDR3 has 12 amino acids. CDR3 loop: CAISDFNTEAFF. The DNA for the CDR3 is TGTGCCATCAGTGACTTCAACACTGAAGCTTTCTTT.

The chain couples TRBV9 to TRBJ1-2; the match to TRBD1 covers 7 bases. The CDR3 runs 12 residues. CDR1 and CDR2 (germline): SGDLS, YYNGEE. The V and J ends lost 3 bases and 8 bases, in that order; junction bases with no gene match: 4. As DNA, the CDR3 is TGTGCCAGCAGCGCTGACAGGGCGGGCTACACCTTC. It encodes CASSADRAGYTF.